This T cell receptor (beta chain) originates from a study of graft-versus-host responses after intestinal transplantation. Whole-study context: Recipients across the board were started on anti-thymocyte globulin induction, then kept on tacrolimus and steroids for two to three years.

This CDR3 contains 15 residues. After removal of 0 bases from V and 4 bases from J, the junction contained 1 base not matched to a gene. Germline CDR1 is MNHEY and CDR2 is SVGAGI. In the case of this clone: Its specificity is unknown.

Method: immunoSEQ multiplex PCR; TCRdb's copy keeps in-frame clones and lacks some. The sample contains tens of thousands of clones, over 75% of which appear only once. The sequenced sample was unstimulated CD4+ T cells sorted from spleen or lymph node cells, obtained before transplant. The chain links TRBV6-5 to TRBJ2-2; TRBD2 matches 8 bases. The TCR was taken from a human donor who was the organ donor for an intestinal transplant. CDR3 sequence: CASSYSLAGTGELFF. The CDR3 nucleotides are TGTGCCAGCAGTTACTCTCTAGCGGGCACCGGGGAGCTGTTTTTT.